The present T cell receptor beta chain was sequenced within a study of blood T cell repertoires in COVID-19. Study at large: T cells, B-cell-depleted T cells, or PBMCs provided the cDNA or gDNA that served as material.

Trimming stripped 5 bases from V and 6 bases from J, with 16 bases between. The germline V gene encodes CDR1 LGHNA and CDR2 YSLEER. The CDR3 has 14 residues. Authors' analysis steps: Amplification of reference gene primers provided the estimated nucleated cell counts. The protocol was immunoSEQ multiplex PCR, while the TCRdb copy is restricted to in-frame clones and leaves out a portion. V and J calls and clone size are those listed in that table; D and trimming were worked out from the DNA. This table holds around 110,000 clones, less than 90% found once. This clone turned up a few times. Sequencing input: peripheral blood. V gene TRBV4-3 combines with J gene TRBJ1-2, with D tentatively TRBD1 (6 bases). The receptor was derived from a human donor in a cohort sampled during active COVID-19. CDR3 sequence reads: CASSAYRDGNGYTF. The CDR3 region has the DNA TGCGCCAGCAGCGCGTACAGGGATGGGAATGGCTACACCTTC.